This T cell receptor beta chain was identified in a study of cytotoxic CD8 clonotypes in ibrutinib-treated CLL. Study-level information: Mean productive templates were under 270,000; mean productive rearrangements were roughly 94,000. Study-level findings and limits: Baseline values of clonality outstripped age-matched healthy donors and followed circulating CD8+ T-cell counts.

The CDR3 sequence is 15 residues long. Germline loops: CDR1 SGHAT, CDR2 FQNNGV. J gave up 3 bases and V 2 bases, and 1 base lay outside the gene matches. Sequenced by immunoSEQ multiplex PCR; TCRdb stores in-frame clones only, minus some. The sample gives 250,000 or so clones, roughly 70% of which show up once; approximately 15% is in the top ten. The table lists this clone with a count of one. The antigen remains unidentified. The receptor's source is a human donor with chronic lymphocytic leukemia. Sequencing was performed on PBMCs, taken after 24 months of ibrutinib treatment. J is TRBJ2-2 and V is TRBV11-2; 9 nucleotides line up with TRBD1. CDR3 loop: CASSLRTGDTGELFF. The CDR3 region has the DNA TGTGCCAGCAGCTTAAGGACAGGGGACACCGGGGAGCTGTTTTTT.